This TCR beta chain is drawn from a study of beta chain features in type 1 diabetes. Across the study: Regarding age, gender and cell yields, patients proved similar to healthy donors. Study-wide results and caveats: All four CD4+ subsets from Type 1 diabetes patients carried moderately but significantly shorter TCRB CDR3s.

Notes on this clone: Its antigen is as yet unknown.

Investigators reverse transcribed all isolated RNA, so they sequenced expressed TCRB transcripts. The method was immunoSEQ multiplex PCR; TCRdb's version includes in-frame clones alone and lacks a portion of them. The profile shows some 250,000 clones, roughly a tenth of them singletons. The V end was cut by 1 base, the J end by 0 bases, with 7 bases between. Germline-derived CDR1 and CDR2 are SEHNR and FQNEAQ (reference sequence). The CDR3 sequence is 16 residues long. The sequencing sample was made of naive CD4+ T cells from blood. This TCR was sampled from a man between 25 and 39 years old with type 1 diabetes. The chain uses TRBV7-9 and TRBJ2-6; D gene uncertain. CDR3 in amino acids: CASSLERSSGANVLTF. The CDR3 DNA reads as TGTGCCAGCAGCTTAGAGAGGAGCTCTGGGGCCAACGTCCTGACTTTC.